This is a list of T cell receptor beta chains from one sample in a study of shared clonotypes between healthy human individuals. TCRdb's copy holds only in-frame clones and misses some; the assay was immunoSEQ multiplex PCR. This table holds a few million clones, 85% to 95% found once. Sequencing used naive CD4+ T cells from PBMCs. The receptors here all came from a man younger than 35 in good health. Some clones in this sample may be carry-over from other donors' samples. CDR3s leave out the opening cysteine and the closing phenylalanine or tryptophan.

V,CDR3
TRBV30,AWSPGDFMNTEAF
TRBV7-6,ASSGYNEQF
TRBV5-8,ASSLYRGLTNQPQH
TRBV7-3,ASSRWGIGTLKDTQY
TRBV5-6,ASSLGPRIAGDYEQY
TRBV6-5,ASSSPGQGGEKLF
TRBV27,ASSSGQGASAPYGYT
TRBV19,ASSTSGHTGELF
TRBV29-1,SVGGTPEGEQF
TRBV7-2,ASSWGLAGDEQF
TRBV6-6,ASKTSGALYEQY
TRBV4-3,ASSQDLSYGYT
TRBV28,ASSFQGGGNEKLF
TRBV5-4,ASSLRLAPYEQY
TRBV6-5,ASSWGPRSRVNGYT
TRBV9,ASTLGQELNTEAF
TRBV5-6,ASSLARQGHEQY
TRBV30,AWSVGTQPQH
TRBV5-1,ASSVGVDTEAF
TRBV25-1,AVQQGYNEQF
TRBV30,AWSVPGLQSDEQY
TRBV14,ASSQVSGRAKGEQY
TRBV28,ASRVTTSPYEQY
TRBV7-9,ASSLVQGSNEQF
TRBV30,AWSLFRGGYGYT